This TCR beta chain was captured in a study of cytomegalovirus exposure and HLA in healthy donors. Between the trimmed V and J ends, which lost 2 bases and 3 bases, there was a span of 10 bases. This CDR3 is 15 amino acids long. The germline gives CDR1 SGHVS, CDR2 FNYEAQ. Findings and caveats of the study: The authors enumerated under 200 TCR beta chains as linked to cytomegalovirus.

Researchers ran the PCR with 60 Vbeta and 13 Jbeta primers. The table came from immunoSEQ multiplex PCR; TCRdb's copy has only in-frame clones and leaves some out. The table records more than 110,000 clones, 75% to 80% of them present only once. As regards this clone: Its matching antigen is unknown.

The origin of this receptor is a woman in her forties or fifties in good health and CMV-seronegative. Sequencing was performed on PBMCs. This chain connects TRBV7-6 to TRBJ2-2, with D perhaps TRBD2 (5 bases). The CDR3 region is CASSLPPDYTGELFF. The CDR3 bases are TGTGCCAGCAGCTTACCGCCGGACTACACCGGGGAGCTGTTTTTT.